The 9 T cell receptor beta chains below come from one sample, sequenced in a study of T cells in Graves' hyperthyroidism and ophthalmopathy (dated by TCRdb to the late 2010s). Receptor amplification or capture employed multiplex PCR. The instrument given in TCRdb is Illumina HiSeq 2000. The TCR beta CDR3 regions were amplified from RNA transcripts. A first-round RT-PCR of the TCR CDR3 used the HTBI primer set with the Qiagen OneStep RT-PCR kit. In-frame beta chains were kept once TCRdb had trimmed the public reads at Q25 with fastp and called clones with MiXCR. Each CDR3 protein gets just one entry, which takes the most common genes and DNA from the rows behind it. The sample has 450,000 to 700,000 distinct CDR3 sequences on record, 40% to 55% of them singletons. The top ten clonotypes cover roughly 20% of the sample. Sequencing used peripheral blood or thyroid tissue (not recorded which). The source is an adult woman with Graves' disease, either hyperthyroidism or ophthalmopathy (not recorded which).

On this clonotype itself: Being one base from a much bigger clone, this may be a read error. The rearrangement uses TRBV6-1 and TRBJ1-6; 7 bases map to TRBD1. This CDR3 has 14 amino acids. Germline loops: CDR1 MNHNS, CDR2 SASEGT. CDR3 bases: TGTGCCAGCAGGCCCGGGACAGATTCTTCACCCCTCCAATTT. Residues: CASRPGTDSSPLQF.

The rearrangement links TRBV12-3 or TRBV12-4 to TRBJ2-2, with TRBD1 matching over 8 bases. V was clipped by 4 bases and J by 5 bases; unmatched bases: 3. The CDR3 totals 14 residues. The CDR3 region has the DNA TGTGCCAGCAGTTCGGACAGGGTGACCGGGGAGCTGTTTTTT. Translation gives CASSSDRVTGELFF.

This clonotype was seen repeatedly, ten times or more. This chain joins TRBV2 and TRBJ2-7; the D gene is possibly TRBD2 (5 bases). V was clipped by 2 bases and J by 1 base, with 12 bases between them. Germline CDR1 and CDR2: SNHLY and FYNNEI. The CDR3 is 15 residues long. The CDR3 protein is CASSEFGLVSYEQYF. Written as DNA, the CDR3 is TGTGCCAGCAGTGAATTTGGACTCGTTTCCTACGAGCAGTACTTC.

V is TRBV29-1 and J is TRBJ2-7; D is unclear. This CDR3 comprises 13 residues. CDR1 is SQVTM and CDR2 is ANQGSEA in the germline V gene. The V end was cut by 3 bases, the J end by 0 bases, with 9 bases between. The CDR3 DNA reads TGCAGCGTTGAGACCTCAAGCTCCTACGAGCAGTACTTC. It encodes CSVETSSSYEQYF.

This clonotype was counted ten times or more. This chain uses TRBV6-6 with TRBJ2-5; D assignment may be TRBD1 or TRBD2 (5 bases each). CDR1 and CDR2 (germline): MNHNY, SVGAGI (reference sequence). Trimming left V 10 bases short and J 1 base short, with 25 bases between. The CDR3 runs to 17 residues. CDR3 residues: CATYLGALADPQETQYF. DNA of the CDR3: TGTGCCACCTACCTTGGGGCCCTAGCCGATCCCCAAGAGACCCAGTACTTC.

This clonotype was observed a handful of times. The chain uses TRBV10-3 and TRBJ2-1, with D perhaps matching TRBD2 (7 bases). This CDR3 contains 16 residues. V was clipped by 6 bases and J by 7 bases, with 22 bases between them. Germline assignment: CDR1 ENHRY and CDR2 SYGVKD. CDR3 amino acids: CAISAGGASGSNEQFF. CDR3 DNA: TGTGCCATCAGCGCTGGGGGGGCTAGCGGTTCTAATGAGCAGTTCTTC.

The table lists this clonotype with many counts. This chain links TRBV6-1 with TRBJ2-7, with D uncertain. Germline CDR1 and CDR2: MNHNS and SASEGT. The CDR3 runs 15 residues. The V end lost 1 base, the J end lost 0 bases, and 10 bases lay between the germline ends. The CDR3 here is CASSEVVGSSYEQYF. CDR3 DNA: TGTGCCAGCAGTGAAGTCGTCGGAAGCTCCTACGAGCAGTACTTC.

The V and J genes are TRBV7-3 and TRBJ2-7; no reliable D call. The CDR3 has 16 amino acids. Per the germline V gene, CDR1 is SGHTA and CDR2 is FQGTGA. V was pared by 0 bases and J by 1 base, with 13 bases between. This chain's CDR3 is CASSLTIPRRSYEQYF. CDR3 coding DNA: TGTGCCAGCAGCTTAACCATTCCCCGGAGATCCTACGAGCAGTACTTC. The full variable domain, rest sourced from reference TRBV7-3 and TRBJ2-7, is GAGVSQTPSNKVTEKGKYVELRCDPISGHTALYWYRQSLGQGPEFLIYFQGTGAADDSGLPNDRFFAVRPEGSVSTLKIQRTERGDSAVYLCASSLTIPRRSYEQYFGPGTRLTVT.

This clonotype has just a few counts. This chain joins TRBV28 and TRBJ1-5; D unclear. The CDR3 sequence is 15 residues long. The germline V gene encodes CDR1 MDHEN and CDR2 SYDVKM. V was shortened by 6 bases and J by 1 base, with 13 bases between the two germline ends. In nucleotides, the CDR3 is TGTGCCAGCAGCACCGAGGCGGCGAGCAATCAGCCCCAGCATTTT. Protein product: CASSTEAASNQPQHF.